This T cell receptor (beta chain) comes out of a study of spatial heterogeneity in lung cancer. Overall study context: Raw sequencing reads included, on average, more than eight appearances of each unique TCR and UMI combination.

This clonotype was detected ten times or more. One entry per CDR3 protein, called by TCRdb with MiXCR from the 5' RACE reads. The repertoire includes 60,000 to 75,000 distinct CDR3 sequences, approximately 6% of them detected once, and roughly 14% sits in the top ten. Time point here: sample taken at primary tumor resection. This clonotype was sampled from a female donor with early-stage non-small cell lung cancer. The source material was PBMCs, sampled at surgery.

This chain's CDR3 is CASSPTSVGEWGSAKNIQYF. CDR3 DNA sequence: TGTGCCAGCAGTCCTACGTCAGTAGGGGAATGGGGCTCGGCCAAAAACATTCAGTACTTC. This chain links TRBV6-2 or TRBV6-3 with TRBJ2-4, with a tentative D call TRBD1 (5 bases). CDR1 is MNHEY, CDR2 SVGEGT, per germline. The ends were cut back, 5 bases at V and 1 base at J, with 27 bases in the middle. CDR3 size: 20 residues.